Listed below are T cell receptor beta chains from one sample, sequenced in a study of long-term antiretroviral therapy in people with HIV. TCRdb keeps only in-frame clones here, not all; method: immunoSEQ multiplex PCR. In the table there are 20,000 to 30,000 clones, about 85% of which are singletons. The material was unsorted PBMCs, obtained around 5 years after starting antiretroviral therapy. The receptors originated from a man aged 35-49 years with HIV. Both conserved end residues are part of each CDR3. Fields, in order: clone size, V gene, J gene, D gene, CDR3 protein, CDR3 DNA. A D gene is named only where the DNA matches it firmly. Only part of the rows carry a size: once, few, many, or a class if the clone is expanded.

NA	TRBV10-3	TRBJ2-2	TRBD1	CATQTGGPTTGELFF	TGTGCCACTCAGACAGGGGGCCCGACCACCGGGGAGCTGTTTTTT
NA	TRBV5-4	TRBJ2-2	NA	CASSPAVNTGELFF	TGTGCCAGCAGCCCGGCGGTTAACACCGGGGAGCTGTTTTTT
NA	TRBV5-1	TRBJ2-1	NA	CASSLVSVGNYNEQFF	TGCGCCAGCAGCTTGGTATCTGTGGGGAATTACAATGAGCAGTTCTTC
NA	TRBV29-1	TRBJ2-1	TRBD2	CSVDLAVLYNEQFF	TGCAGCGTTGATCTAGCGGTCCTCTACAATGAGCAGTTCTTC
NA	TRBV18	TRBJ1-1	NA	CASSPEGTPNTEAFF	TGTGCCAGCTCACCAGAGGGGACACCGAACACTGAAGCTTTCTTT
NA	TRBV7-9	TRBJ2-5	NA	CASSQILQETQYF	TGTGCCAGCAGCCAGATTCTTCAAGAGACCCAGTACTTC
few	TRBV4-1	TRBJ2-7	NA	CASSQISDGTYEQYF	TGCGCCAGCAGCCAGATTTCTGATGGAACCTACGAGCAGTACTTC
NA	TRBV11-2	TRBJ1-3	NA	CASSSDRSSGNTIYF	TGTGCCAGCAGCTCGGACAGAAGCTCTGGAAACACCATATATTTT
NA	TRBV10-3	TRBJ2-7	TRBD2	CAIRLAGGYEQYF	TGTGCCATCAGGCTAGCGGGAGGGTACGAGCAGTACTTC
NA	TRBV27	TRBJ2-7	NA	CASSFSPPSYEQYF	TGTGCCAGCAGTTTTTCCCCTCCCTCCTACGAGCAGTACTTC
NA	TRBV10-3	TRBJ2-3	NA	CAISESSGSDTQYF	TGTGCCATCAGTGAGTCGAGCGGGTCAGATACGCAGTATTTT
NA	TRBV18	TRBJ1-2	NA	CASSPGDDGYTF	TGTGCCAGCTCACCTGGAGATGATGGCTACACCTTC
NA	TRBV4-3	TRBJ2-1	NA	CASSPTRTPDEQFF	TGCGCCAGCAGCCCGACGAGGACTCCGGATGAGCAGTTCTTC
NA	TRBV25-1	TRBJ2-5	NA	CASSESPGGIGETQYF	TGTGCCAGCAGTGAATCACCGGGTGGCATAGGAGAGACCCAGTACTTC
NA	TRBV11-3	TRBJ2-2	NA	CASSLGKGTRDTGELFF	TGTGCCAGCAGCTTAGGGAAAGGAACCAGAGACACCGGGGAGCTGTTTTTT
NA	TRBV29-1	TRBJ1-1	NA	CSVGSGNTEAFF	TGCAGCGTTGGGTCTGGGAACACTGAAGCTTTCTTT
NA	TRBV7-9	TRBJ1-3	NA	CASRGISSGNTIYF	TGTGCCAGCAGGGGAATTTCCTCTGGAAACACCATATATTTT
NA	TRBV5-1	TRBJ1-1	TRBD1	CASSKGGTGALHTEAFF	TGCGCCAGCAGCAAGGGTGGGACAGGGGCTCTTCACACTGAAGCTTTCTTT
NA	TRBV7-9	TRBJ2-7	TRBD2	CASSYHTGTSGTYEQYF	TGTGCCAGCAGCTATCACACCGGGACTAGCGGTACCTACGAGCAGTACTTC
NA	TRBV7-8	TRBJ2-7	NA	CASSPIVGGSHEQYF	TGTGCCAGCAGCCCCATTGTGGGAGGAAGCCACGAGCAGTACTTC
NA	TRBV27	TRBJ2-7	NA	CASSHTSTSYEQYF	TGTGCCAGCAGTCACACGTCAACCTCCTACGAGCAGTACTTC
NA	TRBV5-1	TRBJ1-5	NA	CASSLDGRDNQPQHF	TGCGCCAGCAGCTTGGACGGACGGGACAATCAGCCCCAGCATTTT
NA	TRBV6-4	TRBJ1-1	NA	CASQRMPGATEAFF	TGTGCCAGCCAACGAATGCCAGGGGCTACTGAAGCTTTCTTT
NA	TRBV25-1	TRBJ2-3	TRBD2	CASSDPLAGGNLDTQYF	TGTGCCAGCAGTGATCCTCTAGCGGGGGGCAACCTAGATACGCAGTATTTT
NA	TRBV15	TRBJ2-5	NA	CATSSRWASARETQYF	TGTGCCACCAGCAGCAGGTGGGCTAGCGCCAGAGAGACCCAGTACTTC
NA	TRBV6-1	TRBJ1-5	NA	CASSQGGYPPQHF	TGTGCCAGCAGTCAAGGGGGGTACCCGCCCCAGCATTTT
NA	TRBV7-9	TRBJ2-7	NA	CASSSRGGTELYEQYF	TGTGCCAGCAGCTCGAGGGGCGGGACAGAACTCTACGAGCAGTACTTC
NA	TRBV15	TRBJ2-1	NA	CATSRDLASSYNEQFF	TGTGCCACCAGCAGAGATCTAGCGAGCTCCTACAATGAGCAGTTCTTC
NA	TRBV5-4	TRBJ2-3	TRBD2	CASGLGGTDTQYF	TGTGCCAGCGGACTAGGCGGCACAGATACGCAGTATTTT
NA	TRBV2	TRBJ1-3	NA	CASSDRPREDTIYF	TGTGCCAGCAGCGATCGTCCCAGGGAAGACACCATATATTTT
once	TRBV6-4	TRBJ2-7	NA	CASTSGGWASSYEQYF	TGTGCCAGCACCAGCGGCGGATGGGCGAGCTCCTACGAGCAGTACTTC
NA	TRBV10-3	TRBJ2-2	TRBD1	CAISGTGATGELFF	TGTGCCATCAGCGGGACAGGGGCGACCGGGGAGCTGTTTTTT
NA	TRBV5-8	TRBJ2-2	NA	CASSLRGQNTGELFF	TGTGCCAGCAGCCTGCGGGGGCAGAACACCGGGGAGCTGTTTTTT
NA	TRBV9	TRBJ1-1	NA	CASSEEAGRGNTEAFF	TGTGCCAGCAGTGAGGAAGCAGGGAGGGGCAACACTGAAGCTTTCTTT
NA	TRBV19	TRBJ1-5	TRBD1	CASSIPGQGSNQPQHF	TGTGCCAGTAGTATTCCCGGACAGGGAAGCAATCAGCCCCAGCATTTT
NA	TRBV10-2	TRBJ2-2	NA	CASRDSLAGELFF	TGCGCGAGCCGGGACTCGTTAGCTGGGGAGCTGTTTTTT
NA	TRBV29-1	TRBJ2-2	TRBD1	CSVGDSNTGELFF	TGCAGCGTTGGGGACAGCAACACCGGGGAGCTGTTTTTT
NA	TRBV13	TRBJ2-3	TRBD2	CASSFPVSGGDTDTQYF	TGTGCCAGCAGCTTTCCGGTTAGCGGGGGGGACACAGATACGCAGTATTTT
once	TRBV7-9	TRBJ2-1	TRBD2	CASSLIGGSGDNEQFF	TGTGCCAGCAGTTTAATTGGCGGGAGTGGGGACAATGAGCAGTTCTTC
NA	TRBV19	TRBJ1-2	NA	CASSSGGLHGYTF	TGTGCCAGTAGTTCTGGAGGGCTGCATGGCTACACCTTC
NA	TRBV18	TRBJ2-7	TRBD1	CASSPGQGRTYEQYF	TGTGCCAGCTCACCTGGACAGGGGCGTACCTACGAGCAGTACTTC
NA	TRBV5-4	TRBJ2-3	TRBD2	CASSPGLGNSDTQYF	TGTGCCAGCAGTCCGGGACTAGGCAACTCAGATACGCAGTATTTT
NA	TRBV5-6	TRBJ2-5	TRBD2	CASSLSSGPGTQYF	TGTGCCAGCAGCTTATCTAGCGGCCCAGGGACCCAGTACTTC
few	TRBV29-1	TRBJ1-1	NA	CSVGSGADTEAFF	TGCAGCGTAGGGTCGGGGGCTGACACTGAAGCTTTCTTT
once	TRBV7-8	TRBJ2-1	TRBD2	CASSLNGGGSSYNEQFF	TGTGCCAGCAGCTTAAACGGGGGGGGGAGCTCCTACAATGAGCAGTTCTTC
NA	TRBV29-1	TRBJ2-1	NA	CSGADGGSYNEQFF	TGCAGCGGGGCGGACGGGGGCTCCTACAATGAGCAGTTCTTC
NA	TRBV6-5	TRBJ1-1	NA	CASSYSDRNTEAFF	TGTGCCAGCAGTTACTCGGACAGGAACACTGAAGCTTTCTTT
NA	TRBV7-9	TRBJ2-6	NA	CASSPSSVLTF	TGTGCCAGCAGCCCCAGTTCCGTCCTGACTTTC
once	TRBV9	TRBJ2-3	NA	CASSVETAPGEQYF	TGTGCCAGCAGCGTTGAAACTGCTCCAGGGGAGCAGTATTTT
NA	TRBV2	TRBJ1-2	TRBD1	CASSERGQGAYGYTF	TGTGCCAGCAGTGAAAGGGGGCAGGGGGCCTATGGCTACACCTTC
NA	TRBV5-4	TRBJ2-3	NA	CASSQTGGFTDTQYF	TGTGCCAGCAGCCAAACTGGGGGGTTCACAGATACGCAGTATTTT
NA	TRBV25-1	TRBJ2-5	TRBD1	CASSGKQGETQYF	TGTGCCAGCAGTGGGAAACAGGGGGAGACCCAGTACTTC
NA	TRBV4-1	TRBJ1-5	NA	CASSQGQGHDSNQPQHF	TGCGCCAGCAGCCAAGGGCAGGGACACGATAGCAATCAGCCCCAGCATTTT
once	TRBV7-2	TRBJ2-7	TRBD2	CASSPYGNNPGGTQYF	TGTGCCAGCAGCCCTTACGGAAACAATCCGGGGGGGACGCAGTACTTC
NA	TRBV5-4	TRBJ1-2	NA	CASSLWGAEGYTF	TGTGCCAGCAGCTTGTGGGGGGCGGAGGGCTACACCTTC
NA	TRBV6-6	TRBJ1-3	NA	CASVRTTSTGNTIYF	TGTGCCAGCGTCCGGACAACTTCAACCGGAAACACCATATATTTT
few	TRBV18	TRBJ2-7	TRBD1	CASSPLGDSSYEQYF	TGTGCCAGCTCACCCTTGGGGGACAGCTCCTACGAGCAGTACTTC
NA	TRBV5-4	TRBJ2-1	NA	CASSGESSYNEQFF	TGTGCCAGCAGCGGGGAGAGCTCCTACAATGAGCAGTTCTTC
NA	TRBV20-1	TRBJ2-4	TRBD2	CSATSGGIQYF	TGCAGTGCTACTAGCGGGGGCATTCAGTACTTC